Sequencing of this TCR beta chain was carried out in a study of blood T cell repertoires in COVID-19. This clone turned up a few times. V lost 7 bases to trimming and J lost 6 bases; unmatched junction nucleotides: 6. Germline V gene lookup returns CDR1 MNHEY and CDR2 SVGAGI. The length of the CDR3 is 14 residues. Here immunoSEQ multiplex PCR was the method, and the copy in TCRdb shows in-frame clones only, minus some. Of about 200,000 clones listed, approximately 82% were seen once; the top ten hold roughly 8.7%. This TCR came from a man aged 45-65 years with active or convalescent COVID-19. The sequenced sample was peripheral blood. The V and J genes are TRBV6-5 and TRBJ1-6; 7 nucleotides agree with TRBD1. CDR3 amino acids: CASNRQGFNSPLHF. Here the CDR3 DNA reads TGTGCCAGCAACAGACAGGGCTTTAATTCACCCCTCCACTTT.